This T cell receptor (beta chain) is from a study of blood T cell repertoires in COVID-19. Study summary: Acute and convalescent COVID-19 samples came from the United States, Italy and Spain.

The CDR3 is made up of 15 amino acids. CDR1 and CDR2 from the germline V gene are LNHDA and SQIVND (reference sequence). Trimming pared 1 base from V and 7 bases from J, leaving 11 bases between. Libraries were prepared by immunoSEQ multiplex PCR; TCRdb keeps only in-frame clonotypes and omits some of them. The sample yields some 190,000 clones, around 84% seen once. This study enrolled people aged about 18 to 100 from approximately 24 US geographic areas. The receptor was isolated from a man aged 25-45 years with acute COVID-19. Material for sequencing was PBMCs or T cells enriched from blood (not recorded which). J is TRBJ1-6 and V is TRBV19; no clear D. CDR3 protein: CASSIGQTLNSPLHF. The CDR3 region has the DNA TGTGCCAGTAGTATAGGCCAGACTCTAAATTCACCCCTCCACTTT. Full variable domain (outside the CDR3, taken from reference TRBV19 and TRBJ1-6): DGGITQSPKYLFRKEGQNVTLSCEQNLNHDAMYWYRQDPGQGLRLIYYSQIVNDFQKGDIAEGYSVSREKKESFPLTVTSAQKNPTAFYLCASSIGQTLNSPLHFGNGTRLTVT.